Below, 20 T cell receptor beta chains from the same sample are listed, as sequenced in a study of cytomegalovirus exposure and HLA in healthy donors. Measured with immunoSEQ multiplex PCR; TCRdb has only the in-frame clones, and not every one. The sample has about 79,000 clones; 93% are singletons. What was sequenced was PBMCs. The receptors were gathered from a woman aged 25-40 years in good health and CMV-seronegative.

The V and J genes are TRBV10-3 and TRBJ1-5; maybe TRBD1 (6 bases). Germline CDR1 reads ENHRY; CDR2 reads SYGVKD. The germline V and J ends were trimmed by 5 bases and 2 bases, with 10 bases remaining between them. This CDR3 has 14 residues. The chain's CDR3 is CAISRGGGNQPQHF. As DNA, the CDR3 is TGTGCCATCAGTAGAGGGGGGGGCAATCAGCCCCAGCATTTT.

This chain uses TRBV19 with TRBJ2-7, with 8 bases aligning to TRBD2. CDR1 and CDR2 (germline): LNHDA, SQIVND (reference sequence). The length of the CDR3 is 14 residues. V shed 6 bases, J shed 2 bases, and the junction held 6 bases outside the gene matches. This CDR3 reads CASSPTGGAYEQYF. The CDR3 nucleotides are TGTGCCAGTAGCCCCACGGGGGGGGCCTACGAGCAGTACTTC.

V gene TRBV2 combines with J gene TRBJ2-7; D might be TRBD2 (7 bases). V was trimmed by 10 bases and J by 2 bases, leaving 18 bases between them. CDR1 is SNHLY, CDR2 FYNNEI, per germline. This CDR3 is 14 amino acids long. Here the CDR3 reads CATGGRQVTYEQYF. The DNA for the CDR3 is TGTGCCACCGGGGGGAGACAGGTTACCTACGAGCAGTACTTC.

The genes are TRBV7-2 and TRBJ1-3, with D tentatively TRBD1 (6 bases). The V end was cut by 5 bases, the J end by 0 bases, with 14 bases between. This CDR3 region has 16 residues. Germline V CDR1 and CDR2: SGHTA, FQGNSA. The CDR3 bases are TGTGCCAGCAGCCTAACACCAGGGGTCTCTGGAAACACCATATATTTT. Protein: CASSLTPGVSGNTIYF.

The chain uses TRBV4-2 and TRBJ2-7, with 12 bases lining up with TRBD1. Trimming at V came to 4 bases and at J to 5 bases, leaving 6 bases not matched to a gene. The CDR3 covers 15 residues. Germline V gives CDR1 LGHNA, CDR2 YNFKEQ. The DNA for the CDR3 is TGTGCCAGCAGCCGCGGGACAGGGGGCGGGAACGAGCAGTACTTC. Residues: CASSRGTGGGNEQYF.

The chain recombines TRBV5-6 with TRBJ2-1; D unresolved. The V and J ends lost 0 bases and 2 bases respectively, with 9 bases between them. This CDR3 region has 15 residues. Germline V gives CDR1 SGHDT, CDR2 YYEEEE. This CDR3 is CASSLGQATYNEQFF. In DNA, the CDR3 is TGTGCCAGCAGCTTGGGGCAGGCCACCTACAATGAGCAGTTCTTC.

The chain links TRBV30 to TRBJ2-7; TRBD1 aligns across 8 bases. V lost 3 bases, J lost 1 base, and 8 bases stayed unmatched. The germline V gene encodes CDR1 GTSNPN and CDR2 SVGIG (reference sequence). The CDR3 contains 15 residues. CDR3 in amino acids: CAWRSLGDRSYEQYF. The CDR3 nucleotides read TGTGCCTGGAGGTCTTTAGGGGACAGGTCCTACGAGCAGTACTTC.

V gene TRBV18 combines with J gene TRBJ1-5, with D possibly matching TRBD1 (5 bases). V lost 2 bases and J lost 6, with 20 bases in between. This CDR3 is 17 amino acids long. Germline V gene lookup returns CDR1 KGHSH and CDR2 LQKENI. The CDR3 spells CASSPGAGPRFSQPQHF. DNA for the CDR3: TGTGCCAGCTCACCAGGGGCAGGACCACGGTTTAGTCAGCCCCAGCATTTT.

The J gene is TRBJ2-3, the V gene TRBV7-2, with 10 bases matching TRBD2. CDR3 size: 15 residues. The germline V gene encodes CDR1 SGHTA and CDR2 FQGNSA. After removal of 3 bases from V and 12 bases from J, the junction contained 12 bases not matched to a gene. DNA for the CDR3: TGTGCCAGCAGCTTTGACTACTCTAGCGGGAGTATTCAGTATTTT. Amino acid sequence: CASSFDYSSGSIQYF.

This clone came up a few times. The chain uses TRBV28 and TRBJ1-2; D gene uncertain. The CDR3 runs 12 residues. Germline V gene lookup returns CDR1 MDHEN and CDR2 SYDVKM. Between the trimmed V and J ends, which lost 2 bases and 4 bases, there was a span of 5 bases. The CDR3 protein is CASSLGGYGYTF. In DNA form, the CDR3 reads TGTGCCAGCAGTTTAGGCGGCTATGGCTACACCTTC.

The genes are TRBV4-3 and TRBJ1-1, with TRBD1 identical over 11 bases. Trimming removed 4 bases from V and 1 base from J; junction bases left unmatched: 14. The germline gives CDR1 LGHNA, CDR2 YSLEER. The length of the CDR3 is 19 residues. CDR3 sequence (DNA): TGCGCCAGCAGCCGAGGTTGGACAGGGGGCGAAATACCGAACACTGAAGCTTTCTTT. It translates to CASSRGWTGGEIPNTEAFF.

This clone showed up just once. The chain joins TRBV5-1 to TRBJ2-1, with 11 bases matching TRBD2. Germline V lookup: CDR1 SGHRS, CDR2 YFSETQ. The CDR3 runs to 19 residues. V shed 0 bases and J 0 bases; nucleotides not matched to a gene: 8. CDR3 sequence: CASSLGRTSGFSSYNEQFF. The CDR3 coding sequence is TGCGCCAGCAGCTTGGGTCGGACTAGCGGGTTTAGCTCCTACAATGAGCAGTTCTTC.

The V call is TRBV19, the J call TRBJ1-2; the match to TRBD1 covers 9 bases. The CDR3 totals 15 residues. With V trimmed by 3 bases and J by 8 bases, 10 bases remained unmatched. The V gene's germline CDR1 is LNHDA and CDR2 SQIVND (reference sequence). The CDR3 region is CASSILPGQGTGYTF. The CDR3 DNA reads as TGTGCCAGTAGTATCCTTCCGGGACAGGGTACAGGCTACACCTTC.

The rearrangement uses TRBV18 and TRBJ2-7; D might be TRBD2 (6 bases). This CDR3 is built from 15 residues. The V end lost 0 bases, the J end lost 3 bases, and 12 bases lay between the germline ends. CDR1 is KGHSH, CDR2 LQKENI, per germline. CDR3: CASSPPSRGGYEQYF. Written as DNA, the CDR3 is TGTGCCAGCTCACCACCGAGTAGGGGAGGCTACGAGCAGTACTTC.

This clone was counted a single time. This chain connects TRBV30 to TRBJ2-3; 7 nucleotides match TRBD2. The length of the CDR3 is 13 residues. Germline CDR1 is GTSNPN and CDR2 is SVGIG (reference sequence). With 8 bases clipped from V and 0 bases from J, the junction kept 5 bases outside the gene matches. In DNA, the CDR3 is TGTGCCGGGTCAGCGGGGAGCACAGATACGCAGTATTTT. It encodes CAGSAGSTDTQYF. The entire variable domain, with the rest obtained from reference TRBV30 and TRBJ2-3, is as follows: SQTIHQWPATLVQPVGSPLSLECTVEGTSNPNLYWYRQAAGRGLQLLFYSVGIGQISSEVPQNLSASRPQDRQFILSSKKLLLSDSGFYLCAGSAGSTDTQYFGPGTRLTVL.

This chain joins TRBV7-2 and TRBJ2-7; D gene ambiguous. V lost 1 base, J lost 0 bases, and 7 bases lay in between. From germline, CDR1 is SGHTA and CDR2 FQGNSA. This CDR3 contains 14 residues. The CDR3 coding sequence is TGTGCCAGCAGCTTAGAAAGCCTCTCCTACGAGCAGTACTTC. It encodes CASSLESLSYEQYF.

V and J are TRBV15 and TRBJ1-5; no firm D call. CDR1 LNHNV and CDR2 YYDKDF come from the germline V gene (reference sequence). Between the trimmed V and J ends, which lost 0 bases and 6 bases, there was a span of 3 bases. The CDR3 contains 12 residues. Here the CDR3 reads CATSRDSQPQHF. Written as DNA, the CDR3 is TGTGCCACCAGCAGAGATAGTCAGCCCCAGCATTTT. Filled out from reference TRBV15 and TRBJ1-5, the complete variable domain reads DAMVIQNPRYQVTQFGKPVTLSCSQTLNHNVMYWYQQKSSQAPKLLFHYYDKDFNNEADTPDNFQSRRPNTSFCFLDIRSPGLGDTAMYLCATSRDSQPQHFGDGTRLSIL.

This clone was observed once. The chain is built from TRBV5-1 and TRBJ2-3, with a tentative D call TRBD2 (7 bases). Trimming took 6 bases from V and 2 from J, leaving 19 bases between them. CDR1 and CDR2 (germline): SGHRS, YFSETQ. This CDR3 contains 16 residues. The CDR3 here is CASKRGEGPPTDTQYF. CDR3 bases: TGCGCCAGCAAGAGGGGGGAGGGCCCTCCCACAGATACGCAGTATTTT.

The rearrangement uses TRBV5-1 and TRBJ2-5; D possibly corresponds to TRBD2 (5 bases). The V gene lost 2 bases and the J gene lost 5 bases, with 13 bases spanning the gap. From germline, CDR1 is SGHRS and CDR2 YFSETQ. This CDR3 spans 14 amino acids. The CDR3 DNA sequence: TGCGCCAGCAGCTTTGGCCGGGATAGTGAGACCCAGTACTTC. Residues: CASSFGRDSETQYF.

The CDR3 reads CAISRTSGAYEQYF. The DNA of the CDR3 is TGTGCCATCAGCCGGACTAGCGGGGCCTACGAGCAGTACTTC. The V and J genes are TRBV10-3 and TRBJ2-7, with 12 bases identical to TRBD2. Germline CDR1 and CDR2: ENHRY and SYGVKD. The CDR3 has 14 amino acids. After removal of 6 bases from V and 2 bases from J, the junction contained 2 bases not matched to a gene.